This entry lists 24 T cell receptor beta chains sequenced from one sample in a study of blood T cell repertoires in COVID-19. Here immunoSEQ multiplex PCR was the method, and the copy in TCRdb shows in-frame clones only, minus some. Of 200,000 to 250,000 clones listed, around 87% are singletons. Source material: peripheral blood. The receptors shown here come from a woman in her 70s with active or convalescent COVID-19.

V usage is TRBV9 and J usage is TRBJ2-3; D is unresolved. With 6 bases removed from V and 5 bases from J, the gap between germline ends came to 19 bases. The CDR3 totals 15 residues. Per germline, CDR1 SGDLS and CDR2 YYNGEE. CDR3 sequence reads: CASTSLGSSGDTQYF. Here the CDR3 DNA reads TGTGCCAGCACCTCCCTTGGTAGCTCGGGAGATACGCAGTATTTT.

The J gene is TRBJ2-7, the V gene TRBV6-6; 9 positions match TRBD1. The CDR3 extends over 13 amino acids. Trimming took 6 bases from V and 5 from J; bases not matched to a gene: 5. Germline CDR1 reads MNHNY; CDR2 reads SVGAGI (reference sequence). The CDR3 bases are TGTGCCAGCAGGAAGACAGGGGGGGACGAGCAGTACTTC. It codes for CASRKTGGDEQYF.

This rearrangement joins TRBV5-1 to TRBJ1-1; D is perhaps TRBD1 (5 bases). Germline CDR1 and CDR2: SGHRS and YFSETQ. The CDR3 spans 13 residues. The V end lost 5 bases, the J end lost 1 base, and 9 bases lay between the germline ends. The DNA for the CDR3 is TGCGCCAGCAGGGAACAGGAGAACACTGAAGCTTTCTTT. Amino acids: CASREQENTEAFF.

This chain connects TRBV5-1 to TRBJ1-2; D might be TRBD1 (5 bases). Trimming pared 0 bases from V and 8 bases from J, leaving 11 bases between. This CDR3 has 13 residues. Germline V gene sequence: CDR1 SGHRS, CDR2 YFSETQ. This chain's CDR3 is CASSLDGTYGYTF. The CDR3 DNA is TGCGCCAGCAGCTTGGACGGGACTTACGGCTACACCTTC.

The chain has TRBV2 and TRBJ1-2, with D possibly being TRBD1 (5 bases). CDR3 size: 13 residues. V lost 3 bases to trimming and J lost 7 bases, with 12 bases between them. The germline V gene encodes CDR1 SNHLY and CDR2 FYNNEI. The CDR3 region is CASSDRDYGGYTF. For the CDR3, the DNA is TGTGCCAGCAGTGATAGGGACTATGGTGGCTACACCTTC.

This clone appeared a single time. The CDR3 loop is CASSLQGRREKLFF. CDR3 sequence (DNA): TGTGCCAGCAGCCTACAGGGGCGTCGTGAAAAACTGTTTTTT. The chain combines TRBV5-6 with TRBJ1-4; 7 positions agree with TRBD1. The CDR3 totals 14 residues. Losses at the gene ends were 4 bases for V and 7 bases for J; bases not matched to a gene: 7. Germline CDR1 and CDR2: SGHDT and YYEEEE.

V and J are TRBV5-1 and TRBJ2-7; a possible D gene is TRBD1 (6 bases). Germline V lookup: CDR1 SGHRS, CDR2 YFSETQ. V was trimmed by 0 bases and J by 3 bases, leaving 13 bases between them. CDR3 size: 15 residues. DNA of the CDR3: TGCGCCAGCAGCTTGGAGACAGGCCTGGTCTACGAGCAGTACTTC. Encoded protein: CASSLETGLVYEQYF.

The V call is TRBV27, the J call TRBJ1-2; TRBD1 agrees at 7 bases. The V segment lost 6 bases and the J segment 5 bases; nucleotides outside the gene matches: 6. The CDR3 loop spans 13 amino acids. Germline CDR1 MNHEY, CDR2 SMNVEV (reference sequence). The CDR3 DNA follows: TGTGCCAGCAGGCCGACAGGGTTGTATGGCTACACCTTC. This sequence encodes CASRPTGLYGYTF.

The genes are TRBV24-1 and TRBJ1-5; 7 positions agree with TRBD1. Germline values: CDR1 KGHDR, CDR2 SFDVKD. CDR3 length equals 15 residues. Trimming took 3 bases from V and 1 from J; bases not matched to a gene: 2. The CDR3 DNA follows: TGTGCCACCAGTGATCCGACAGGGAGCAATCAGCCCCAGCATTTT. Translating gives CATSDPTGSNQPQHF.

The chain employs TRBV6-5 and TRBJ1-1, with TRBD1 matching over 7 bases. The CDR3 contains 12 residues. Germline lookup yields CDR1 MNHEY and CDR2 SVGAGI. V dropped 5 bases and J dropped 11; count of bases not matched to a gene: 8. CDR3 coding DNA: TGTGCCAGCAGTATGGGACAGTGGGACGCTTTCTTT. Residues: CASSMGQWDAFF.

This chain connects TRBV6-2 or TRBV6-3 to TRBJ1-5; D perhaps matches TRBD1 (6 bases). The CDR3 spans 15 residues. The germline V and J ends were trimmed by 1 base and 5 bases, with 12 bases remaining between them. The germline V gene encodes CDR1 MNHEY and CDR2 SVGEGT. The chain's CDR3 is CASSYYLQGYQPQHF. Written as DNA, the CDR3 is TGTGCCAGCAGTTACTACCTACAGGGATATCAGCCCCAGCATTTT.

The gene calls are TRBV28 and TRBJ1-1; weak D call: TRBD1 (5 bases). The V gene's germline CDR1 is MDHEN and CDR2 SYDVKM. V dropped 3 bases and J dropped 2 bases, with 10 bases sitting between them. The length of the CDR3 is 14 residues. This CDR3 reads CASSFSRVNTEAFF. CDR3 in DNA: TGTGCCAGCAGTTTCAGCAGGGTAAACACTGAAGCTTTCTTT.

The chain has TRBV7-9 and TRBJ2-6; perhaps TRBD1 as D (6 bases). This CDR3 is 17 amino acids long. Germline-derived CDR1 and CDR2 are SEHNR and FQNEAQ (reference sequence). V gave up 1 base and J gave up 4 bases, with 14 bases separating them. As DNA, the CDR3 is TGTGCCAGCAGCTTAGAGACAGGCCGACGAGGGGCCAACGTCCTGACTTTC. Its protein product is CASSLETGRRGANVLTF.

This sequence joins TRBV7-2 and TRBJ2-5; unclear D gene. Germline V gene lookup returns CDR1 SGHTA and CDR2 FQGNSA. Trimming removed 2 bases at V and 1 base at J, with 8 bases between. The CDR3 is made up of 14 amino acids. CDR3 nucleotide sequence: TGTGCCAGCAGCTTATTTCCCCTCCAAGAGACCCAGTACTTC. Its translation is CASSLFPLQETQYF. Looking up the rest from reference TRBV7-2 and TRBJ2-5 gives the full variable domain: GAGVSQSPSNKVTEKGKDVELRCDPISGHTALYWYRQSLGQGLEFLIYFQGNSAPDKSGLPSDRFSAERTGGSVSTLTIQRTQQEDSAVYLCASSLFPLQETQYFGPGTRLLVL.

The rearrangement joins TRBV5-6 to TRBJ1-6, with D perhaps TRBD1 (5 bases). The CDR3 covers 15 residues. Trimming cost V 5 bases and J 10 bases, with 19 bases left between them. Germline assignment: CDR1 SGHDT and CDR2 YYEEEE. The CDR3 spells CASSPGGGQASPLHF. CDR3 DNA: TGTGCCAGCAGTCCTGGGGGAGGGCAAGCCTCACCCCTCCACTTT.

The V call is TRBV2, the J call TRBJ2-1, with 10 bases lining up with TRBD2. J was trimmed by 8 bases and V by 4 bases; bases with no gene match: 11. CDR1 SNHLY and CDR2 FYNNEI come from the germline V gene. The CDR3 consists of 16 residues. CDR3 bases: TGTGCCAGCAGTGCAGAAGCGGGGGGGCACTTCGATGAGCAGTTCTTC. This gives the protein CASSAEAGGHFDEQFF.

This clone was observed once. This chain uses TRBV6-2 or TRBV6-3 with TRBJ2-7; maybe TRBD1 (6 bases). CDR3 size: 13 residues. Trimming took 5 bases from V and 3 from J, leaving 11 bases between them. Germline V CDR1 and CDR2: MNHEY, SVGEGT. The CDR3 is CASSRTDNYEQYF. The CDR3 DNA is TGTGCCAGCAGTCGGACAGACAACTACGAGCAGTACTTC.

The chain uses TRBV7-2 and TRBJ2-7; TRBD2 might be the D (5 bases). The CDR3 spans 13 residues. Germline V gives CDR1 SGHTA, CDR2 FQGNSA. The V end lost 5 bases, the J end lost 5 bases, and 13 bases lay between the germline ends. CDR3 in DNA: TGTGCCAGCAGCCCTCCGTCGGGAAACGAGCAGTACTTC. It specifies CASSPPSGNEQYF.

The V call is TRBV12-3 or TRBV12-4, the J call TRBJ1-2; no firm D call. Trimming removed 3 bases from V and 8 bases from J, with 10 bases in between. This CDR3 comprises 12 residues. CDR3: CASSFARVGYTF. CDR3 nucleotides: TGTGCCAGCAGTTTTGCGAGAGTAGGCTACACCTTC.

CDR3 region: CASSYGQGGVINEQYF. CDR3 sequence (DNA): TGTGCCAGCAGTTACGGCCAGGGAGGGGTCATCAACGAGCAGTACTTC. The chain has TRBV6-6 and TRBJ2-7; 7 positions agree with TRBD2. This CDR3 region has 16 residues. The germline V gene has CDR1 MNHNY and CDR2 SVGAGI (reference sequence). Unmatched junction bases numbered 12, after V lost 2 bases and J lost 5 bases.

The chain employs TRBV2 and TRBJ2-5; a possible D gene is TRBD1 (6 bases). This CDR3 is 13 amino acids long. Germline-derived CDR1 and CDR2 are SNHLY and FYNNEI. V was clipped by 8 bases and J by 7 bases, with 17 bases between them. CDR3 coding DNA: TGTGCCAGCGGGAATAGGCAGGGGAGGACCCAGTACTTC. Its protein is CASGNRQGRTQYF.

The chain employs TRBV19 and TRBJ1-3, with 7 bases that match TRBD1. Germline assignment: CDR1 LNHDA and CDR2 SQIVND (reference sequence). This CDR3 is built from 15 residues. V lost 9 bases and J lost 0; bases outside the gene matches: 8. The CDR3: CASRPGQHSGNTIYF. As DNA, the CDR3 is TGTGCCAGCCGACCGGGACAGCACTCTGGAAACACCATATATTTT.

The rearrangement links TRBV7-6 to TRBJ1-4; D unresolved. V lost 3 bases and J lost 5, with 10 bases in between. This CDR3 is 14 amino acids long. Germline V gene sequence: CDR1 SGHVS, CDR2 FNYEAQ. The CDR3 here is CASSFEGRNEKLFF. The CDR3 DNA reads TGTGCCAGCAGCTTCGAGGGCAGGAATGAAAAACTGTTTTTT.

This clone was detected only a few times. The CDR3 DNA follows: TGCGCCAGCAGCCTGTTGGAGGGCTATGGCTACACCTTC. Translated: CASSLLEGYGYTF. V usage is TRBV4-3 and J usage is TRBJ1-2; the D is unclear. Trimming removed 4 bases at V and 4 bases at J, with 10 bases between. This CDR3 is 13 amino acids long. Germline CDR1 is LGHNA and CDR2 is YSLEER.